A selection of T cell receptor beta chains follows, all from one sample in a study of quantifying T cell responses using KT2 cells. TCRdb passed the UMI-ligation and nested PCR reads through MiXCR, listing each CDR3 protein once. In the table there are approximately 41,000 distinct CDR3 sequences, more than 15% of which are singletons. Material: PBMCs spiked with cells of the T cell clone KT2. The source is a human donor. The CDR3 runs from the conserved cysteine through the conserved F or W. D genes are given only for firm matches. Size values are once, few and many counts, or a class for expanded clones, and some rows have none.

>TRBJ1-5|many|.|TRBV11-2
TGTGCCAGCAGCTTATCGGATAGTCAGCCCCAGCATTTT
CASSLSDSQPQHF
>TRBJ2-3|few|TRBD2|TRBV20-1
TGCAGTGCTACCCCCCTGGGACTAGCGGGGGGCACAGATACGCAGTATTTT
CSATPLGLAGGTDTQYF
>TRBJ2-2|many|TRBD1|TRBV29-1
TGCAGCGCCGCCGGGACAGGGATTTTCGCCGGGGAGCTGTTTTTT
CSAAGTGIFAGELFF
>TRBJ1-6|few|.|TRBV10-2
TGCGCCAGCAGTGAGGTCAGCCAAAATTCACCCCTCCACTTT
CASSEVSQNSPLHF
>TRBJ2-3|.|.|TRBV18
TGTGCCAGCTCACCAGCTAGCGCGGTAGATACGCAGTATTTT
CASSPASAVDTQYF
>TRBJ1-2|few|.|TRBV30
TGTGCCTGGAGTGGGGCGAGGGTTTATGGCTACACCTTC
CAWSGARVYGYTF
>TRBJ1-2|.|TRBD1|TRBV9
TGTGCCAGCAGGCGACAGGGGGAATCCTATGGCTACACCTTC
CASRRQGESYGYTF
>TRBJ2-7|few|.|TRBV6-2/TRBV6-3
TGTGCCAGCAGTTACTCGCCGGGACATGGCAGCGGCGAGCAGTACTTC
CASSYSPGHGSGEQYF
>TRBJ1-2|.|.|TRBV12-3/TRBV12-4
TGTGCCAGCTCTGGGAGTTCGGGTGGTAATGGCTACACCTTC
CASSGSSGGNGYTF
>TRBJ1-1|.|TRBD1|TRBV5-4
TGTGCCAGCAGAGGGGACAGGGCCCTGGTTGAAGCTTTCTTT
CASRGDRALVEAFF
>TRBJ1-2|.|TRBD1|TRBV27
TGTGCCAGCAGCCCAGGGGGCGTCCACTATGGCTACACCTTC
CASSPGGVHYGYTF
>TRBJ2-1|few|.|TRBV11-2
TGTGCCAGCAGCATACCAGGACTTTCTGAGCAGTTCTTC
CASSIPGLSEQFF
>TRBJ2-7|few|.|TRBV29-1
TGCAGCGTTGAAGGGAGTCAAGACTCCTACGAGCAGTACTTC
CSVEGSQDSYEQYF
>TRBJ2-3|.|.|TRBV5-1
TGCGCCAGCAGCTTGGATGACACTTCGACAGATACGCAGTATTTT
CASSLDDTSTDTQYF
>TRBJ2-5|many|TRBD1|TRBV13
TGTGCCAGCAGCTCCTGGGACAGGATCCAAGAGACCCAGTACTTC
CASSSWDRIQETQYF
>TRBJ2-2|few|.|TRBV3-1
TGTGCCAGCAGCCGCGCATCAACCGGGGAGCTGTTTTTT
CASSRASTGELFF
>TRBJ2-7|.|.|TRBV30
TGTGCCTGGAGTCCCCGACCGGGATCGAGGGAGCAGTACTTC
CAWSPRPGSREQYF
>TRBJ2-5|few|TRBD2|TRBV5-1
TGCGCCAGCAGCGACGGACTAGCGGGGACCCAGTACTTC
CASSDGLAGTQYF
>TRBJ2-1|.|.|TRBV7-9
TGTGCCAGCAGCTTAGAGTCTTACCCCAATGAGCAGTTCTTC
CASSLESYPNEQFF
>TRBJ2-1|.|.|TRBV25-1
TGTGCCAGCAGTGAATCTGCGAGCTCCTACAATGAGCAGTTCTTC
CASSESASSYNEQFF
>TRBJ2-1|few|TRBD2|TRBV4-1
TGCGCCAGCAGCCAAGCGGCGCGGGGGGACAATGAGCAGTTCTTC
CASSQAARGDNEQFF
>TRBJ2-7|.|TRBD2|TRBV19
TGTGCCAGTAGTATGGGTACTAGCGGGAGAATCTACGAGCAGTACTTC
CASSMGTSGRIYEQYF
>TRBJ1-6|.|TRBD1|TRBV10-3
TGTGCAATCAAACGGGCAGGGGGGAATTCACCCCTCCACTTT
CAIKRAGGNSPLHF
>TRBJ2-2|many|.|TRBV20-1
TGCAGTGCAGAGGACAGAGCCACCGGGGAGCTGTTTTTT
CSAEDRATGELFF
>TRBJ1-6|many|.|TRBV7-6
TGTGCCAGCAGGGATAGGGCAGTACCTAATTCACCCCTCCACTTT
CASRDRAVPNSPLHF
>TRBJ1-3|.|.|TRBV7-2
TGTGCCAGCAGCTTAGAGGGCTATTCGGGGTACACCATATATTTT
CASSLEGYSGYTIYF
>TRBJ1-6|few|.|TRBV3-1
TGTGCCAGCAGCCAGACCGATTATAATTCACCCCTCCACTTT
CASSQTDYNSPLHF
>TRBJ2-7|few|.|TRBV6-5
TGTGCCAGCAGTCCCTACCAGGACTACGAGCAGTACTTC
CASSPYQDYEQYF
>TRBJ2-3|few|.|TRBV7-8
TGTGCCAGCAGCTTATACCCCACAGATACGCAGTATTTT
CASSLYPTDTQYF
>TRBJ1-5|few|TRBD1|TRBV12-3/TRBV12-4
TGTGCCAGCAGTTTGACAGGGGTGGAAGGCAATCAGCCCCAGCATTTT
CASSLTGVEGNQPQHF
>TRBJ2-3|few|.|TRBV5-5
TGTGCCAGCAGCTTCCAGGGTGGATCAGATACGCAGTATTTT
CASSFQGGSDTQYF
>TRBJ1-1|.|.|TRBV5-4
TGTGCCAGCAGCTTGGTAGGATTGAACACTGAAGCTTTCTTT
CASSLVGLNTEAFF
>TRBJ2-7|.|.|TRBV25-1
TGTGCCAGCAGTGAATACGGAGACCCGGGGGAGCAGTACTTC
CASSEYGDPGEQYF
>TRBJ1-4|many|.|TRBV6-1
TGTGCCAGCGGAGAACAGGTTTCTAATGAAAAACTGTTTTTT
CASGEQVSNEKLFF
>TRBJ2-1|few|.|TRBV29-1
TGCAGCGTTGATGCGACACACACCGACAATGAGCAGTTCTTC
CSVDATHTDNEQFF
>TRBJ1-5|.|.|TRBV3-1
TGTGCCAGCAGCCAAGGTAGCCAGCCCCAGCATTTT
CASSQGSQPQHF
>TRBJ2-4|few|.|TRBV5-4
TGTGCCAGCAGCTTGGAAGGGACTTTGGGACACATTCAGTACTTC
CASSLEGTLGHIQYF
>TRBJ2-7|few|.|TRBV5-6
TGTGCCAGCAGCTGGGGGAGTCCCGGGATTCTCTACGAGCAGTACTTC
CASSWGSPGILYEQYF
>TRBJ2-7|few|.|TRBV20-1
TGCAGTGTCAAGGCTTTTGGGCAGCCCCCCGAGCAGTACTTC
CSVKAFGQPPEQYF
>TRBJ2-7|.|TRBD2|TRBV28
TGTGCCACCCATACTTTAAACGACGGGAGGGGAAACGAGCAGTACTTC
CATHTLNDGRGNEQYF
>TRBJ2-1|.|TRBD2|TRBV29-1
TGCAGCGTCCCGGGACTAGGTTACAATGAGCAGTTCTTC
CSVPGLGYNEQFF